Below, 4 T cell receptor beta chains from the same sample are listed, as sequenced in a study of T cell responses to AZD1222 COVID-19 vaccine. Libraries were prepared by immunoSEQ multiplex PCR; TCRdb keeps only in-frame clonotypes and omits some of them. The profile covers about 140,000 clones, with more than 85% appearing a single time and around 1.2% taken by the ten largest. Here the sequenced sample was peripheral blood, taken 28 days after the second AZD1222 dose. The source is an adult who received the AZD1222 COVID-19 vaccine.

V is TRBV29-1 and J is TRBJ2-3; 11 nucleotides line up with TRBD1. CDR1 and CDR2 (germline): SQVTM, ANQGSEA. Unmatched junction bases numbered 10, after V lost 3 bases and J lost 5 bases. This CDR3 spans 16 amino acids. The CDR3 bases are TGCAGCGTTGATAGTCAGGACAGGGGGCGCTTAGATACGCAGTATTTT. Amino acid sequence: CSVDSQDRGRLDTQYF.

J is TRBJ1-2 and V is TRBV2; unclear D gene. The CDR3 sequence is 14 residues long. With 4 bases removed from V and 6 bases from J, the gap between germline ends came to 15 bases. Germline loops: CDR1 SNHLY, CDR2 FYNNEI. CDR3 sequence reads: CASSVGYGFDGYTF. DNA for the CDR3: TGTGCCAGCAGTGTAGGGTATGGTTTCGATGGCTACACCTTC.

This chain joins TRBV6-1 and TRBJ1-4; D is perhaps TRBD1 (5 bases). Germline CDR1 MNHNS, CDR2 SASEGT. CDR3 length: 15 residues. V lost 2 bases and J 7 bases, leaving 14 bases between the germline ends. The CDR3 bases are TGTGCCAGCAGTGAATTGTTACAGGAGGGTGAAAAACTGTTTTTT. Translating gives CASSELLQEGEKLFF.

The chain has TRBV7-3 and TRBJ1-1, with 9 bases identical to TRBD1. Per the germline V gene, CDR1 is SGHTA and CDR2 is FQGTGA. V dropped 5 bases and J dropped 5; count of bases not matched to a gene: 3. The CDR3 length is 13 residues. CDR3 in DNA: TGTGCCAGCAGCATCGACAGGGGGACTGAAGCTTTCTTT. As protein: CASSIDRGTEAFF.